The present TCR beta chain was sequenced within a study of control samples from healthy donors and cancer patients. This clone has just one count. TCRdb keeps only in-frame clones here, not all; method: immunoSEQ multiplex PCR. This table holds roughly 80,000 clones, 88% found once. The V gene lost 6 bases and the J gene lost 2 bases, with 7 bases spanning the gap. The CDR3 contains 12 residues. The clonotype originates from a woman aged 50 to 60 in good health. Material: blood. The V gene is TRBV12-3 or TRBV12-4, the J gene TRBJ1-2; D not certain. CDR3 sequence reads: CASRYRNYGYTF. The CDR3 bases are TGTGCCAGCAGGTACAGAAACTATGGCTACACCTTC.